The source of this TCR beta chain is a study of T cell responses to AZD1222 COVID-19 vaccine. Study-wide results and caveats: Donor demographics were predominantly white British with a female majority; clonal diversity may be underestimated. Reports say nearly half of spike-specific TCRs go after unmutated variant regions. Repertoire sampling happened only post peak T cell response.

Notes on this clone: The target antigen is unknown.

The ends were cut back, 7 bases at V and 5 bases at J, with 8 bases in the middle. The CDR3 runs to 12 residues. Germline V gene lookup returns CDR1 MNHNY and CDR2 SVGAGI (reference sequence). Profiling relied on immunoSEQ multiplex PCR, and the TCRdb table lists in-frame clones only, not all of them. This sample has 160,000 or so clones, with over 70% found just once. The study pooled second doses at about 4 or about 12 weeks. The source was peripheral blood, collected 28 days after the second AZD1222 dose. This chain uses TRBV6-6 with TRBJ1-4; D is undetermined. The TCR originated in an adult who received the AZD1222 COVID-19 vaccine. The CDR3 reads CASTGSNEKLFF. The CDR3 DNA reads TGTGCCAGCACTGGGTCGAATGAAAAACTGTTTTTT.